Listed below are T cell receptor beta chains from one sample, sequenced in a study of cytomegalovirus exposure and HLA in healthy donors. Clones were sequenced by immunoSEQ multiplex PCR, and TCRdb holds only the in-frame ones, with some missing. The table lists around 100,000 clones, around 76% of them singletons. The sequencing input was PBMCs. The source is a woman aged 55-70 years in good health and CMV-seropositive. Each CDR3 is given with its conserved first and last residue. Fields, in order: V gene, J gene, clone size, D gene, CDR3 DNA, CDR3 protein. A D gene is named only where the DNA matches it firmly. Clone size, where shown, is once, few, many, or a class for clones that have expanded.

V: TRBV19; J: TRBJ2-5; size: .; D: .; DNA: TGTGCCAGTAGTGGCAGGGCGGGGGAGACCCAGTACTTC; CDR3: CASSGRAGETQYF
V: TRBV11-2; J: TRBJ2-1; size: .; D: TRBD2; DNA: TGTGCCAGCAGCCTCCTGATAGCGGGAGGGGCCTTCTTC; CDR3: CASSLLIAGGAFF
V: TRBV6-6; J: TRBJ2-2; size: few; D: .; DNA: TGTGCCAGCAAAAACGGGAGTCCCGGGGAGCTGTTTTTT; CDR3: CASKNGSPGELFF
V: TRBV13; J: TRBJ2-7; size: .; D: .; DNA: TGTGCCAGCAGCTTGGAGGACTCCCTAAATAGCGAGCAGTACTTC; CDR3: CASSLEDSLNSEQYF
V: TRBV6-6; J: TRBJ1-2; size: .; D: .; DNA: TGTGCCAGCAGACTACTACAGGGTAACTATGGCTACACCTTC; CDR3: CASRLLQGNYGYTF
V: TRBV11-2; J: TRBJ2-7; size: .; D: .; DNA: TGTGCCAGCAGCTTAGACAGGGCCCACGAGCAGTACTTC; CDR3: CASSLDRAHEQYF
V: TRBV13; J: TRBJ2-2; size: few; D: TRBD2; DNA: TGTGCCAGCAGCATATCGGGACTAGCGGGTTCTGGGGAGCTGTTTTTT; CDR3: CASSISGLAGSGELFF
V: TRBV7-9; J: TRBJ1-1; size: medium-sized; D: .; DNA: TGTTCCAGCAGATACAGTAACACTGAAGCTTTCTTT; CDR3: CSSRYSNTEAFF
V: TRBV9; J: TRBJ2-4; size: .; D: TRBD2; DNA: TGTGCCAGCAGCGTAGACGGGAGGGTAAACATTCAGTACTTC; CDR3: CASSVDGRVNIQYF
V: TRBV18; J: TRBJ2-1; size: few; D: TRBD2; DNA: TGTGCCAGCTCACCGGGACTAGCCAGGAATGAGCAGTTCTTC; CDR3: CASSPGLARNEQFF
V: TRBV9; J: TRBJ2-7; size: .; D: TRBD2; DNA: TGTGCCAGCAGCGTAGCAGCGGGGGCCTACGAGCAGTACTTC; CDR3: CASSVAAGAYEQYF
V: TRBV4-2; J: TRBJ1-2; size: .; D: .; DNA: TGTGCCAGCAGCCAAGCCGCAGACAGAACAAACATCTATGGCTACACCTTC; CDR3: CASSQAADRTNIYGYTF
V: TRBV20-1; J: TRBJ1-2; size: .; D: .; DNA: TGCAGTGCTCCGGAGGTTTATAGCTACACCTTC; CDR3: CSAPEVYSYTF
V: TRBV30; J: TRBJ2-7; size: .; D: .; DNA: TGTGCCTGGAGCTTAGTGGGGGTGGGAGGCCAGTACTTC; CDR3: CAWSLVGVGGQYF
V: TRBV12-2; J: TRBJ2-7; size: once; D: .; DNA: TGTGCAAGTCGCTTAGCGGTAGGGGGGACAGGATCCCACTCCTACGAGCAGTACTTC; CDR3: CASRLAVGGTGSHSYEQYF
V: TRBV12-5; J: TRBJ2-5; size: .; D: TRBD1; DNA: TGTGCTAGTGGGACAGGGAGTTCCCAAGAGACCCAGTACTTC; CDR3: CASGTGSSQETQYF
V: TRBV6-8; J: TRBJ1-5; size: .; D: .; DNA: TGTGCCAGCAGTTACGAACGGGGGGATACGCCCCAGCATTTT; CDR3: CASSYERGDTPQHF
V: TRBV5-6; J: TRBJ1-2; size: .; D: TRBD1; DNA: TGTGCCAGCAGCACCGGACAGGGGTTGGGCTATGGCTACACCTTC; CDR3: CASSTGQGLGYGYTF
V: TRBV6-1; J: TRBJ2-1; size: .; D: .; DNA: TGTGCCAGCAGTGAGGTTCGCGGACTAGGGGGTAGGGAGCAGTTCTTC; CDR3: CASSEVRGLGGREQFF
V: TRBV25-1; J: TRBJ2-3; size: .; D: .; DNA: TGTGCCAGCAGTGAATCTCGAGAAGCAGATACGCAGTATTTT; CDR3: CASSESREADTQYF
V: TRBV25-1; J: TRBJ2-3; size: .; D: .; DNA: TGTGCCAGCGCCAGACAGAGGTCCACAGATACGCAGTATTTT; CDR3: CASARQRSTDTQYF
V: TRBV18; J: TRBJ1-4; size: once; D: TRBD1; DNA: TGTGCCAGCTCCCTCGGACAGGGACCTAATGAAAAACTGTTTTTT; CDR3: CASSLGQGPNEKLFF
V: TRBV6-5; J: TRBJ2-7; size: .; D: TRBD2; DNA: TGTGCCAGCAGTCACAGCGGGAGCGGTGAGCAGTACTTC; CDR3: CASSHSGSGEQYF
V: TRBV7-2; J: TRBJ2-7; size: .; D: TRBD1; DNA: TGTGCCAGCAGCGTCGAAGGGCCGAGGGGGCCCTACGAGCAGTACTTC; CDR3: CASSVEGPRGPYEQYF
V: TRBV5-4; J: TRBJ2-5; size: .; D: TRBD2; DNA: TGTGCCAGCAGCTTGGAGGCTAGCGGGAGCGGGGAGCAGTACTTC; CDR3: CASSLEASGSGEQYF
V: TRBV4-1; J: TRBJ2-3; size: .; D: .; DNA: TGCGCCAGCGCCGCGTACGAAGATACGCAGTATTTT; CDR3: CASAAYEDTQYF
V: TRBV10-3; J: TRBJ2-7; size: once; D: .; DNA: TGTGCCATCGGAAGGACTCATTACGAGCAGTACTTC; CDR3: CAIGRTHYEQYF
V: TRBV10-3; J: TRBJ1-5; size: .; D: .; DNA: TGTGCCATCAGTGAGTCGTATTATCAGCCCCAGCATTTT; CDR3: CAISESYYQPQHF
V: TRBV5-6; J: TRBJ2-6; size: .; D: .; DNA: TGTGCCAGCAGCTTAACAGGGAACGTCCTGACTTTC; CDR3: CASSLTGNVLTF
V: TRBV20-1; J: TRBJ1-4; size: once; D: TRBD1; DNA: TGCAGTGTCATAGGGACAGGAATGTTTTTT; CDR3: CSVIGTGMFF
V: TRBV18; J: TRBJ1-5; size: .; D: .; DNA: TGTGCCAGCTCACCGGCCGAAAATCAGCCCCAGCATTTT; CDR3: CASSPAENQPQHF
V: TRBV5-6; J: TRBJ2-2; size: .; D: TRBD1; DNA: TGTGCCAGCACCGGACAGGGCCGAGGGTCTCCCGGGGAGCTGTTTTTT; CDR3: CASTGQGRGSPGELFF
V: TRBV5-4; J: TRBJ1-1; size: .; D: TRBD1; DNA: TGTGCCAGCAGCACGGGACAGGTGGTGACTGAAGCTTTCTTT; CDR3: CASSTGQVVTEAFF
V: TRBV2; J: TRBJ2-1; size: few; D: .; DNA: TGTGCCAGCAGCCTAGAGGGGGACGGTGAGCAGTTCTTC; CDR3: CASSLEGDGEQFF
V: TRBV19; J: TRBJ2-7; size: .; D: TRBD2; DNA: TGTGCCAGTAGTAACCTAGCGGGAGGGCGCGAGCAGTACTTC; CDR3: CASSNLAGGREQYF
V: TRBV9; J: TRBJ2-2; size: many; D: .; DNA: TGTGCCAGCAGCCTAGAATCCGCCGGGGAGCTGTTTTTT; CDR3: CASSLESAGELFF
V: TRBV15; J: TRBJ2-3; size: .; D: TRBD2; DNA: TGTGCCACCAGCCTAGGACTAGCGGGAGAGGTAGCAACCACAGATACGCAGTATTTT; CDR3: CATSLGLAGEVATTDTQYF
V: TRBV4-2; J: TRBJ2-1; size: .; D: .; DNA: TGTGCCAGCAGCCAAGATTCGGGGTCCCCCAATGAGCAGTTCTTC; CDR3: CASSQDSGSPNEQFF
V: TRBV4-2; J: TRBJ1-4; size: few; D: TRBD1; DNA: TGTGCCAGCAGCCAAGGGGGACAGGGGAGGGATGAAAAACTGTTTTTT; CDR3: CASSQGGQGRDEKLFF
V: TRBV30; J: TRBJ2-7; size: .; D: .; DNA: TGTGCCTGGAGCTACTCCTACGAGCAGTACTTC; CDR3: CAWSYSYEQYF
V: TRBV6-5; J: TRBJ2-1; size: .; D: .; DNA: TGTGAGGCGGTATACAATGAGCAGTTCTTC; CDR3: CEAVYNEQFF
V: TRBV15; J: TRBJ2-5; size: .; D: TRBD1; DNA: TGTGCCACCAGCAGATACCGGGACAGACAAGAGACCCAGTACTTC; CDR3: CATSRYRDRQETQYF
V: TRBV7-9; J: TRBJ2-7; size: .; D: .; DNA: TGTGCCAGCAGCTTAGCGGGCAGCGAGCAGTACTTC; CDR3: CASSLAGSEQYF
V: TRBV5-4; J: TRBJ2-5; size: once; D: .; DNA: TGTGCCAGCAGCTTATCCCCATTTTCTACAGGGAACCAAGAGACCCAGTACTTC; CDR3: CASSLSPFSTGNQETQYF
V: TRBV4-2; J: TRBJ2-7; size: .; D: TRBD1; DNA: TGTGCCAGCAGCCAGAATATTGGGACAGGTGGGGAGCAGTACTTC; CDR3: CASSQNIGTGGEQYF
V: TRBV9; J: TRBJ2-7; size: .; D: .; DNA: TGTGCCAGCAGCTCGGGGGGCAGGGGGCCGTACGAGCAGTACTTC; CDR3: CASSSGGRGPYEQYF
V: TRBV18; J: TRBJ1-3; size: .; D: TRBD1; DNA: TGTGCCAGCTCACCACCACAGGGGGCTTATGGAAACACCATATATTTT; CDR3: CASSPPQGAYGNTIYF
V: TRBV27; J: TRBJ2-7; size: .; D: .; DNA: TGTGCCAGCAGCCCCGGGAGAGCGGGCTACGAGCAGTACTTC; CDR3: CASSPGRAGYEQYF